Listed below are T cell receptor beta chains from one sample, sequenced in a study of blood T cells in healthy people across ages. TCRdb fed the 5' RACE reads into MiXCR, producing one record per CDR3 protein. Of approximately 1,000,000 distinct CDR3 sequences in the sample, roughly two fifths are singletons; the top ten hold approximately 14%. Sequenced material: blood. The receptors derive from a man aged 18 to 35 in good health. CDR3s include the opening cysteine and the closing phenylalanine or tryptophan. The order of the fields is CDR3 length, J gene, D gene, clone size, V gene, CDR3 DNA, CDR3 protein. A D gene is named only where the DNA matches it firmly. Clone size appears in some rows only: once, few, many, or a class for an expanded clone.

len: 15
j_gene: TRBJ2-6
d_gene: NA
abundance: NA
v_gene: TRBV20-1
CDR3nt: TGCAGTGCTAGAGATTCCGGCTCTGGGGCCAACGTCCTGACTTTC
CDR3aa: CSARDSGSGANVLTF

len: 13
j_gene: TRBJ1-6
d_gene: NA
abundance: NA
v_gene: TRBV20-1
CDR3nt: TGCAGTGCTAGGTCAGGGACCAATTCACCCCTCCACTTT
CDR3aa: CSARSGTNSPLHF

len: 15
j_gene: TRBJ1-1
d_gene: NA
abundance: few
v_gene: TRBV12-3/TRBV12-4
CDR3nt: TGTGCCAGCAGTTTAGCGCCGGACGGCAGGGGTGAAGCTTTCTTT
CDR3aa: CASSLAPDGRGEAFF

len: 14
j_gene: TRBJ1-1
d_gene: TRBD1
abundance: few
v_gene: TRBV20-1
CDR3nt: TGCAGTGCCCAGGGGGGCACGATGAACACTGAAGCTTTCTTT
CDR3aa: CSAQGGTMNTEAFF

len: 13
j_gene: TRBJ2-5
d_gene: TRBD1
abundance: few
v_gene: TRBV20-1
CDR3nt: TGCAGTGCTAGACAGGGGGCTAGGGAGACCCAGTACTTC
CDR3aa: CSARQGARETQYF

len: 15
j_gene: TRBJ1-1
d_gene: NA
abundance: NA
v_gene: TRBV5-1
CDR3nt: TGCGCCAGCAGCTTGCAGGGTTTCACGAACACTGAAGCTTTCTTT
CDR3aa: CASSLQGFTNTEAFF

len: 13
j_gene: TRBJ2-5
d_gene: TRBD2
abundance: few
v_gene: TRBV12-3/TRBV12-4
CDR3nt: TGTGCCAGCAGTAAACTAGCGGCAGAGACCCAGTACTTC
CDR3aa: CASSKLAAETQYF

len: 15
j_gene: TRBJ2-3
d_gene: NA
abundance: few
v_gene: TRBV20-1
CDR3nt: TGCAGTGCTAGAGGCGGAGGGGAGCTCTTAGATACGCAGTATTTT
CDR3aa: CSARGGGELLDTQYF

len: 15
j_gene: TRBJ2-5
d_gene: NA
abundance: NA
v_gene: TRBV7-9
CDR3nt: TGTGCCAGCAGCACACGTACACTAGGGGGGGAGACCCAGTACTTC
CDR3aa: CASSTRTLGGETQYF

len: 15
j_gene: TRBJ1-5
d_gene: NA
abundance: NA
v_gene: TRBV2
CDR3nt: TGTGCCAGCAGGGGCTGGGGGGATAGCAATCAGCCCCAGCATTTT
CDR3aa: CASRGWGDSNQPQHF

len: 14
j_gene: TRBJ1-1
d_gene: NA
abundance: few
v_gene: TRBV27
CDR3nt: TGTGCCAGCAGTTTATCCCACAGCTGTTGTGAAGCTTTCTTT
CDR3aa: CASSLSHSCCEAFF

len: 15
j_gene: TRBJ2-5
d_gene: TRBD2
abundance: many
v_gene: TRBV5-1
CDR3nt: TGTGCCAGCAGCCCCGGGACTAGCGGACAAGAGACCCAGTACTTC
CDR3aa: CASSPGTSGQETQYF

len: 13
j_gene: TRBJ1-5
d_gene: NA
abundance: NA
v_gene: TRBV12-3/TRBV12-4
CDR3nt: TGTGCCAGCAGTTTTAAATCCAATCAGCCCCAGCATTTT
CDR3aa: CASSFKSNQPQHF

len: 15
j_gene: TRBJ2-3
d_gene: TRBD2
abundance: few
v_gene: TRBV7-2
CDR3nt: TGTGCCAGCCGCAAACTAGCGGGGGAGATGTCTACGCAGTATTTT
CDR3aa: CASRKLAGEMSTQYF

len: 13
j_gene: TRBJ2-5
d_gene: NA
abundance: NA
v_gene: TRBV4-1
CDR3nt: TGCGCCAGCAGCCAAGCCTACAATGATGGGCAGTACTTC
CDR3aa: CASSQAYNDGQYF

len: 15
j_gene: TRBJ1-2
d_gene: TRBD1
abundance: NA
v_gene: TRBV12-3/TRBV12-4
CDR3nt: TGTGCCAGCAGTTGGCCGGGACAGGGTTTCTATGGCTACACCTTC
CDR3aa: CASSWPGQGFYGYTF